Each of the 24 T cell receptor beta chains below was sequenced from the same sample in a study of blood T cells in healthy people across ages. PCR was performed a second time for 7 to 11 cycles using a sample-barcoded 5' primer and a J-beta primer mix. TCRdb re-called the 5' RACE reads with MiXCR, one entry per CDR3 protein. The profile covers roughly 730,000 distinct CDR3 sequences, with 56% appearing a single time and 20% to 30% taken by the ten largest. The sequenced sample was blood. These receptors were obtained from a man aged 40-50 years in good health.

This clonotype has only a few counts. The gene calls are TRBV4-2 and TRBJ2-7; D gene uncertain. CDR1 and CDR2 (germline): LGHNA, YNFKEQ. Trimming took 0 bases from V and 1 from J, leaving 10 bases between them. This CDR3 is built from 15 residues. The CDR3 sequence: CASSQDNGPSYEQYF. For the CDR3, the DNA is TGTGCCAGCAGCCAAGATAACGGTCCTTCCTACGAGCAGTACTTC.

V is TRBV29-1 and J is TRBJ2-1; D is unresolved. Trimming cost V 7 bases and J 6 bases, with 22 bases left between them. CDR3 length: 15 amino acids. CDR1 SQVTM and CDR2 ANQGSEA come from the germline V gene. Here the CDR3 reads CSAGPSPGEPNEQFF. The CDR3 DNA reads TGCAGCGCCGGGCCATCCCCTGGGGAACCCAATGAGCAGTTCTTC.

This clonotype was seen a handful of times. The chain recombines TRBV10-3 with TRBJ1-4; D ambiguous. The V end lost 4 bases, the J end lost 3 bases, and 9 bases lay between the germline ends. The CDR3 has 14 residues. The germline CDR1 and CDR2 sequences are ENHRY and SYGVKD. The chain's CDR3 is CAISGISPNEKLFF. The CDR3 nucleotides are TGTGCCATCAGTGGGATCTCGCCTAATGAAAAACTGTTTTTT.

DNA for the CDR3: TGTGCCAGCAGCTTCACGGCGGGAAGAGCCCGAACTTTTTACGAGCAGTACTTC. This gives the protein CASSFTAGRARTFYEQYF. The chain links TRBV5-5 to TRBJ2-7, with a possible D match to TRBD2 (6 bases). The CDR3 loop spans 18 amino acids. Trimming stripped 2 bases from V and 4 bases from J, with 25 bases between. The V gene's germline CDR1 is SGHKS and CDR2 YYEKEE (reference sequence).

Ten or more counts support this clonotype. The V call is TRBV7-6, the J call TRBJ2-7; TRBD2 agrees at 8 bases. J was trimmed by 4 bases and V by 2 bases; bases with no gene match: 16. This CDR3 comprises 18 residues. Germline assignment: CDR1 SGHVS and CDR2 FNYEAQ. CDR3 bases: TGTGCCAGCAGCTTAAGGACTAGCTTACCGACATCCCCTTACGAGCAGTACTTC. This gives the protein CASSLRTSLPTSPYEQYF.

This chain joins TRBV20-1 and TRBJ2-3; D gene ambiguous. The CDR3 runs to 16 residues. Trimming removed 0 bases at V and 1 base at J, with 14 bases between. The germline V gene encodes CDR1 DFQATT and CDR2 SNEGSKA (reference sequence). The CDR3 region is CSARDIGSSGTDTQYF. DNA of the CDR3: TGCAGTGCTAGAGATATTGGGTCTTCTGGCACAGATACGCAGTATTTT.

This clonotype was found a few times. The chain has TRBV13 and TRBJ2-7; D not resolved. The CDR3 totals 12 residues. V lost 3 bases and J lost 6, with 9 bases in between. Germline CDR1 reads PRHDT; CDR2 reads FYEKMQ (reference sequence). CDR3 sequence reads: CASSFRTSEQYF. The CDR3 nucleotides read TGTGCCAGCAGCTTCAGGACGTCCGAGCAGTACTTC. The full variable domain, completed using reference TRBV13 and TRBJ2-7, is AAGVIQSPRHLIKEKRETATLKCYPIPRHDTVYWYQQGPGQDPQFLISFYEKMQSDKGSIPDRFSAQQFSDYHSELNMSSLELGDSALYFCASSFRTSEQYFGPGTRLTVT.

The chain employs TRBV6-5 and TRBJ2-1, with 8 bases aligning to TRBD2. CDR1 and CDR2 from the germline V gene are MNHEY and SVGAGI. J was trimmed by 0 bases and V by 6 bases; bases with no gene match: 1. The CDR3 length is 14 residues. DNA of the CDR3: TGTGCCAGCAGACTAGCGGTCTCCTACAATGAGCAGTTCTTC. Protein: CASRLAVSYNEQFF.

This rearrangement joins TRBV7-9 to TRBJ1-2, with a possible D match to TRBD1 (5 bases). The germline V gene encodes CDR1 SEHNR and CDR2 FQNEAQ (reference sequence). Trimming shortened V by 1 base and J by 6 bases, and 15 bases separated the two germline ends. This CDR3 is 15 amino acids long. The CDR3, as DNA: TGTGCCAGCAGCTTAGAAGTTGGGGGTCTGGATGGCTACACCTTC. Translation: CASSLEVGGLDGYTF.

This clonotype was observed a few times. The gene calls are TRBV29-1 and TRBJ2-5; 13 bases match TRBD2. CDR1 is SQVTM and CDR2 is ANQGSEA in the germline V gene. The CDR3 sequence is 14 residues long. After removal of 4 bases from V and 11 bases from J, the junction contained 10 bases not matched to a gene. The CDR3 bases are TGCAGCGTTGGCAGACTAGCGGGAGGTAGGGAGCAGTACTTC. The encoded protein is CSVGRLAGGREQYF.

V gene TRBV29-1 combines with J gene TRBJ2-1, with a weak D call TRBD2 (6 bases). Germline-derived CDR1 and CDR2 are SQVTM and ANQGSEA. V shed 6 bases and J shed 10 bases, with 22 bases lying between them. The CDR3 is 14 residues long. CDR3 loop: CSVGSGLSNPEQFF. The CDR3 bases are TGCAGCGTGGGGTCGGGACTCTCAAACCCCGAGCAGTTCTTC.

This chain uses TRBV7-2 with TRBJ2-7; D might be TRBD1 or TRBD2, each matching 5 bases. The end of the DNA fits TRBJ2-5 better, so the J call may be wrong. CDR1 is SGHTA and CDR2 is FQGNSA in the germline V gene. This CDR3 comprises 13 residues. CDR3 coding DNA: TGTGCCAGCAGCGACGGGGCGTCGAAGACCCAGTACTTC. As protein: CASSDGASKTQYF.

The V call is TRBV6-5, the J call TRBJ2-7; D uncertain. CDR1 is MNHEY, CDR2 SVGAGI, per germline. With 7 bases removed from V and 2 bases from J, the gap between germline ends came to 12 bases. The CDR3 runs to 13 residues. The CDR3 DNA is TGTGCCAGCACAGAGACGGGTACCTACGAGCAGTACTTC. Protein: CASTETGTYEQYF.

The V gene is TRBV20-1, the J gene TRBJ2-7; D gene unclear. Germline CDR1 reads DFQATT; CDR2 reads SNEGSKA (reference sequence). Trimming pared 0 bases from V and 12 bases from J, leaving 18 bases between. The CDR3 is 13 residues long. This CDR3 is CSARESMKLVRYF. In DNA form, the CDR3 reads TGCAGTGCTAGAGAATCCATGAAGCTAGTGAGGTACTTC.

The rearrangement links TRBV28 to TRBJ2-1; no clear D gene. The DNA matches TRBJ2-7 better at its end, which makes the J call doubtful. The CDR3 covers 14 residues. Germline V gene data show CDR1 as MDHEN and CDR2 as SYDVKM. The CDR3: CASSLKGSYNEQYF. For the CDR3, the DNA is TGTGCCAGCAGTTTAAAGGGCTCCTACAATGAGCAGTACTTC.

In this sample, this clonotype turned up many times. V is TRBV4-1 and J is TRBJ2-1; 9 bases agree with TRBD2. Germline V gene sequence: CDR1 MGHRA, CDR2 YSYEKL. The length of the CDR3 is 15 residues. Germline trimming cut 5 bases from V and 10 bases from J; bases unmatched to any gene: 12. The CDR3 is CASSTLAGVTQEQFF. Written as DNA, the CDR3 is TGCGCCAGCAGCACGTTAGCGGGAGTGACTCAGGAGCAGTTCTTC.

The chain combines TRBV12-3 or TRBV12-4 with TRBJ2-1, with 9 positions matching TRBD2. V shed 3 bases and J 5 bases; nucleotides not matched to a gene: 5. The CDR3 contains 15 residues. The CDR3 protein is CASSFAGGNHNEQFF. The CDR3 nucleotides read TGTGCCAGCAGTTTCGCGGGAGGGAACCACAATGAGCAGTTCTTC.

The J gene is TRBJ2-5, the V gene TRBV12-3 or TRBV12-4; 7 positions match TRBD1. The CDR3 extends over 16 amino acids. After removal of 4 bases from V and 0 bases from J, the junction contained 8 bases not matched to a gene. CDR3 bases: TGTGCCAGCAGTTCCCAAGGGACAGAGAACCAAGAGACCCAGTACTTC. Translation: CASSSQGTENQETQYF.

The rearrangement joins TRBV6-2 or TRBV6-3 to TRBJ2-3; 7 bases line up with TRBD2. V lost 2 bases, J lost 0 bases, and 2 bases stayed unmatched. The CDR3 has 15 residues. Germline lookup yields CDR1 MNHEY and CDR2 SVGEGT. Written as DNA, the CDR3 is TGTGCCAGCAGTTACGAGGGAGGGAGCACAGATACGCAGTATTTT. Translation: CASSYEGGSTDTQYF.

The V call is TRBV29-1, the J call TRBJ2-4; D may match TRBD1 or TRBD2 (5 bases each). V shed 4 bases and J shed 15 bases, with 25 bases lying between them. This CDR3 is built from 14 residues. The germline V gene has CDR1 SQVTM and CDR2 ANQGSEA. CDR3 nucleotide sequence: TGCAGCGTTGCTACGTTTATGGGGACCTACGAGCGGTACTTC. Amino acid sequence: CSVATFMGTYERYF.

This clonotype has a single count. The DNA for the CDR3 is TGTGCCAGCAGTTTACGGACACCTGAAGAACTCACTGAAGCTTTCTTT. It translates to CASSLRTPEELTEAFF. The J gene is TRBJ1-1, the V gene TRBV28; TRBD1 might be the D (5 bases). Trimming removed 2 bases at V and 4 bases at J, with 17 bases between. The CDR3 is 16 residues long. The germline V gene encodes CDR1 MDHEN and CDR2 SYDVKM.

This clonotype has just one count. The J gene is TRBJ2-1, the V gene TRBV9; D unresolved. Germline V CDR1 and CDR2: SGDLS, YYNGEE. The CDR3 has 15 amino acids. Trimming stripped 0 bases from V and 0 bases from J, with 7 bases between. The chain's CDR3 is CASSVVPGSYNEQFF. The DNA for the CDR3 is TGTGCCAGCAGCGTAGTCCCGGGCTCCTACAATGAGCAGTTCTTC.

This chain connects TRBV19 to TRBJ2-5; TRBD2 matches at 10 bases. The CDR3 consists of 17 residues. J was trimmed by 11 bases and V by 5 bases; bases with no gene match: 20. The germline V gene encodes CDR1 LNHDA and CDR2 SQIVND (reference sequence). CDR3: CASSVAPGTSDYNEQYF. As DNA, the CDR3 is TGTGCCAGTAGTGTCGCCCCCGGGACTAGCGATTACAATGAGCAGTACTTC. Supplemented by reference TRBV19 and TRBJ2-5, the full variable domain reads DGGITQSPKYLFRKEGQNVTLSCEQNLNHDAMYWYRQDPGQGLRLIYYSQIVNDFQKGDIAEGYSVSREKKESFPLTVTSAQKNPTAFYLCASSVAPGTSDYNEQYFGPGTRLLVL.

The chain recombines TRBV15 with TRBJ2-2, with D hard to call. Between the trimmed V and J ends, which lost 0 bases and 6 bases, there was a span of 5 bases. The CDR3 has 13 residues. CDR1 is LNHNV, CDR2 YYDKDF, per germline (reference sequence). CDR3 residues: CATSRDRSGELFF. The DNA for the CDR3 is TGTGCCACCAGCAGAGATCGATCCGGGGAGCTGTTTTTT.